A selection of T cell receptor beta chains follows, all from one sample in a study of blood T cells in healthy people across ages. TCRdb fed the 5' RACE reads into MiXCR, producing one record per CDR3 protein. The sample shows 850,000 to 1,100,000 distinct CDR3 sequences, around two fifths of them seen only once. The material sequenced was blood. The receptor set was obtained from a man aged 18 to 29 in good health. Both conserved end residues are part of each CDR3. A D gene is named only where the DNA matches it firmly. Size values are once, few and many counts, or a class for expanded clones, and some rows have none.

d_call: .
clone_size: .
j_call: TRBJ1-3
v_call: TRBV4-1
cdr3_aa: CASSQAETGGNTIYF
cdr3_nt: TGCGCCAGCAGCCAGGCGGAAACAGGTGGAAACACCATATATTTT

d_call: .
clone_size: .
j_call: TRBJ2-4
v_call: TRBV11-2
cdr3_aa: CASRPVVSREQYF
cdr3_nt: TGTGCCAGCAGACCAGTGGTGTCTCGGGAGCAGTACTTC

d_call: TRBD2
clone_size: .
j_call: TRBJ2-2
v_call: TRBV9
cdr3_aa: CASSVGTSGSVELFF
cdr3_nt: TGTGCCAGCAGCGTAGGGACTAGCGGCTCAGTGGAGCTGTTTTTT

d_call: .
clone_size: .
j_call: TRBJ2-5
v_call: TRBV2
cdr3_aa: CASTAGEETQYF
cdr3_nt: TGTGCCAGCACGGCCGGAGAAGAGACCCAGTACTTC

d_call: .
clone_size: few
j_call: TRBJ1-1
v_call: TRBV14
cdr3_aa: CASSQEESMNTEAFF
cdr3_nt: TGTGCCAGCAGCCAAGAAGAGTCAATGAACACTGAAGCTTTCTTT

d_call: TRBD2
clone_size: many
j_call: TRBJ2-1
v_call: TRBV7-2
cdr3_aa: CASSSITGTSDEQFF
cdr3_nt: TGTGCCAGCAGCTCGATAACCGGGACTAGCGATGAGCAGTTCTTC

d_call: .
clone_size: few
j_call: TRBJ2-1
v_call: TRBV28
cdr3_aa: CASSLRAGLYNEQFF
cdr3_nt: TGTGCCAGCAGTTTAAGGGCAGGACTCTACAATGAGCAGTTCTTC

d_call: .
clone_size: few
j_call: TRBJ2-3
v_call: TRBV6-2/TRBV6-3
cdr3_aa: CASNQGPNTDTQYF
cdr3_nt: TGTGCCAGCAACCAGGGACCGAACACAGATACGCAGTATTTT

d_call: .
clone_size: .
j_call: TRBJ1-2
v_call: TRBV28
cdr3_aa: CASSGALKNYGYTF
cdr3_nt: TGTGCCAGCAGTGGAGCCTTAAAGAACTATGGCTACACCTTC

d_call: .
clone_size: .
j_call: TRBJ2-3
v_call: TRBV20-1
cdr3_aa: CSARVPGTSTDTQYF
cdr3_nt: TGCAGTGCTAGAGTCCCGGGTACAAGCACAGATACGCAGTATTTT

d_call: .
clone_size: few
j_call: TRBJ1-2
v_call: TRBV4-3
cdr3_aa: CASSQDSETGRVAGYTF
cdr3_nt: TGCGCCAGCAGCCAAGATTCGGAAACAGGGAGGGTAGCTGGCTACACCTTC

d_call: TRBD2
clone_size: .
j_call: TRBJ2-2
v_call: TRBV4-1
cdr3_aa: CASSQTRGVTGELFF
cdr3_nt: TGCGCCAGCAGCCAAACGCGGGGGGTCACCGGGGAGCTGTTTTTT

d_call: .
clone_size: few
j_call: TRBJ2-4
v_call: TRBV9
cdr3_aa: CASSVGGRISAKNIQYF
cdr3_nt: TGTGCCAGCAGCGTAGGGGGGCGAATCTCAGCCAAAAACATTCAGTACTTC

d_call: .
clone_size: many
j_call: TRBJ1-2
v_call: TRBV24-1
cdr3_aa: CAISPLSSGYTF
cdr3_nt: TGTGCCATCTCTCCCCTCAGCAGTGGCTACACCTTC

d_call: .
clone_size: few
j_call: TRBJ1-4
v_call: TRBV4-3
cdr3_aa: CASSQESPNEKPFF
cdr3_nt: TGCGCCAGCAGCCAAGAGTCCCCAAATGAAAAACCGTTTTTT

d_call: .
clone_size: few
j_call: TRBJ2-7
v_call: TRBV5-1
cdr3_aa: CATMEPGGEQYF
cdr3_nt: TGCGCCACCATGGAACCAGGCGGCGAGCAGTACTTC

d_call: TRBD1
clone_size: once
j_call: TRBJ2-3
v_call: TRBV24-1
cdr3_aa: CATRGSRDRGTDTQYF
cdr3_nt: TGTGCCACCAGAGGGTCCAGGGACAGGGGAACAGATACGCAGTATTTT

d_call: .
clone_size: .
j_call: TRBJ1-1
v_call: TRBV5-1
cdr3_aa: CASSLKGAEAFF
cdr3_nt: TGCGCCAGCAGCTTGAAGGGGGCTGAAGCTTTCTTT

d_call: TRBD2
clone_size: .
j_call: TRBJ2-1
v_call: TRBV29-1
cdr3_aa: CSVEGLAGGLNSYNAQFF
cdr3_nt: TGCAGCGTTGAGGGACTAGCGGGGGGCCTTAACTCCTACAATGCGCAGTTCTTC

d_call: .
clone_size: few
j_call: TRBJ1-5
v_call: TRBV9
cdr3_aa: CASSGDGYQPQHF
cdr3_nt: TGTGCCAGCAGCGGGGACGGTTATCAGCCCCAGCATTTT

d_call: TRBD2
clone_size: .
j_call: TRBJ2-3
v_call: TRBV12-3/TRBV12-4
cdr3_aa: CASRSSGGPRSTDTQYF
cdr3_nt: TGTGCCAGCAGATCAAGCGGGGGCCCCCGGAGCACAGATACGCAGTATTTT

d_call: .
clone_size: many
j_call: TRBJ2-5
v_call: TRBV7-2
cdr3_aa: CASSFGQETQYF
cdr3_nt: TGTGCCAGCAGTTTTGGGCAAGAGACCCAGTACTTC